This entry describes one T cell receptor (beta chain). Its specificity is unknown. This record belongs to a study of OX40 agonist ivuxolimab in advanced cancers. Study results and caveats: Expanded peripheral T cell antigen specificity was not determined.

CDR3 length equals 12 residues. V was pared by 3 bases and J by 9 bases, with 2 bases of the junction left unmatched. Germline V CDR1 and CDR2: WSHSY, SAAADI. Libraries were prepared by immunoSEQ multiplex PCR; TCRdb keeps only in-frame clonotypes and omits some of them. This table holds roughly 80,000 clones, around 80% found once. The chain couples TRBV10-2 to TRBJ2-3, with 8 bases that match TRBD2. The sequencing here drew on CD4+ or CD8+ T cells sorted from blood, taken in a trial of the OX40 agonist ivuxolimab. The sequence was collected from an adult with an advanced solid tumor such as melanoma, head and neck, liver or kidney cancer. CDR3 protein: CASSEQRGTQYF. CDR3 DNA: TGCGCCAGCAGTGAACAGCGGGGGACGCAGTATTTT.